The clone carrying this TCR beta chain appeared a few times. Its antigen is still unknown. The data originate from a study of vaccination and CD4 T cells after COVID-19. Study-level background: Stimulation of cells relied on overlapping spike peptides derived from SARS-CoV-2, HCoV-NL63, HCoV-OC43 and HCoV-229E.

Cultured CD4+ T cells had their DNA profiled by the Oncomine TCR Beta short-read assay. The genomic DNA was obtained from cultured CD4+ T cells by extraction with the QIAamp micro DNA kit. A single record per CDR3 protein comes from TCRdb applying MiXCR to the PCR reads. This table has about 22,000 distinct CDR3 sequences, around a third appearing once. General study results and limits: Spike mono-reactivity was found in 304 of 307 vaccine-specific clones from convalescent patients.

V was clipped by 1 base and J by 8 bases; unmatched bases: 10. The CDR3 extends over 15 amino acids. Germline CDR1 is MNHEY and CDR2 is SVGAGI. The treatment: roughly 10-day PBMC culture with coronavirus spike peptide pools or control peptides (ViraFEST assay). Days 3 and 7 saw half the medium swapped for fresh IL-2 medium. The J gene is TRBJ1-2, the V gene TRBV6-5; 7 positions agree with TRBD1. Sequenced sample: cultured CD4+ T cells from blood. The receptor's source is a human donor with COVID-19. The CDR3 DNA reads as TGTGCCAGCAGTTACTTGACACAGGGGCGAGGAGGCTACACCTTC. It codes for CASSYLTQGRGGYTF.